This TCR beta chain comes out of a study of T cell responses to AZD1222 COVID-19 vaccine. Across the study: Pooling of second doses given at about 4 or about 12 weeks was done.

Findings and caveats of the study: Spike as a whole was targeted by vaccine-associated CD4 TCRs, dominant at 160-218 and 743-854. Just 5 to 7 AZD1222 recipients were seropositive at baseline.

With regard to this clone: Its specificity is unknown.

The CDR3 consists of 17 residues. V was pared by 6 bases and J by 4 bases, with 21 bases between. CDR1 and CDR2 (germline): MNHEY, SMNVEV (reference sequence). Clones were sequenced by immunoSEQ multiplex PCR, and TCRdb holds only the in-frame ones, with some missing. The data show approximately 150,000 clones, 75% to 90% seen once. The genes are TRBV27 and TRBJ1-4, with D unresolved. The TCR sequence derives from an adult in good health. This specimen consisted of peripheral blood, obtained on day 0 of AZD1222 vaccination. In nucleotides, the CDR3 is TGTGCCAGCAGACCCGTTCCCCCCCGGGCAGTTAATGAAAAACTGTTTTTT. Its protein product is CASRPVPPRAVNEKLFF.